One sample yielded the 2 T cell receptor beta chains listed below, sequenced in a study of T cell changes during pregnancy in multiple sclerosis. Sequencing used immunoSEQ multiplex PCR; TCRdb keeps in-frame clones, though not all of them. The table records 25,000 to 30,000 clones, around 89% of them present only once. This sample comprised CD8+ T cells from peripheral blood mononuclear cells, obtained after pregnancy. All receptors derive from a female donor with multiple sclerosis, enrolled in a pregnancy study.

This CDR3 reads CASSRSGETQYF. In DNA form, the CDR3 reads TGTGCCAGCAGCCGCAGTGGTGAGACCCAGTACTTC. The gene calls are TRBV7-9 and TRBJ2-5; D is unclear. This CDR3 region has 12 residues. The germline V gene has CDR1 SEHNR and CDR2 FQNEAQ (reference sequence). Trimming removed 5 bases from V and 5 bases from J, with 9 bases in between.

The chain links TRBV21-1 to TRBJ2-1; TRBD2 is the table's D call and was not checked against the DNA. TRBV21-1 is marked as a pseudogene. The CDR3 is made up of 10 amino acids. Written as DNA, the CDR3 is TGTGCCAGCAGGAACTATGAGCAGTTCTTC. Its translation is CASRNYEQFF.